A selection of T cell receptor beta chains follows, all from one sample in a study of PD-1 blockade in classical Hodgkin lymphoma. Only in-frame clones appear in the TCRdb table, and some are missing; sequencing was by immunoSEQ multiplex PCR. The data contain around 39,000 clones, 76% of them singletons. Here the sequenced sample was peripheral blood mononuclear cells (PBMCs), taken before the second cycle of nivolumab. These TCRs come from a human donor with classical Hodgkin lymphoma. Both conserved end residues are part of each CDR3. D genes are given only for firm matches. A clone size is listed for some rows: how often the clone was seen (once, few, many), or a class if it is expanded.

>TRBV6-5|NA|TRBD1|TRBJ2-4
TGTGCCAGCAGACCCGGACAGGGTGGCAAAAACATTCAGTACTTC
CASRPGQGGKNIQYF
>TRBV7-6|NA|TRBD1|TRBJ2-7
TGTGCCAGCAGCCTACAGGGGATCGAGCAGTACTTC
CASSLQGIEQYF
>TRBV18|NA|NA|TRBJ2-2
TGTGCCAGCTCACCGACAGGAGTTTATTCGAACACCGGGGAGCTGTTTTTT
CASSPTGVYSNTGELFF
>TRBV9|once|NA|TRBJ1-3
TGTGCCAGCAGCGTAGAGGGGACACCCAACACCATATATTTT
CASSVEGTPNTIYF
>TRBV30|NA|NA|TRBJ1-1
TGTGCCTGGAGTGTACCGGGGCGGACTAACACTGAAGCTTTCTTT
CAWSVPGRTNTEAFF
>TRBV6-5|NA|NA|TRBJ1-2
TGTGCCAGCAGCCCCGACAGAAGCTATGGCTACACCTTC
CASSPDRSYGYTF
>TRBV5-4|NA|NA|TRBJ2-3
TGTGCCAGCAGCTCCGCCGTCACAGATACGCAGTATTTT
CASSSAVTDTQYF
>TRBV5-4|NA|NA|TRBJ2-3
TGTGCCAGCAGCTTGGGGGCCCGTTCACAGACTACGCAGTATTTT
CASSLGARSQTTQYF
>TRBV29-1|NA|TRBD2|TRBJ2-5
TGCAGCGTTGAACTTCTGCGGGGGGGCAGAGAGACCCAGTACTTC
CSVELLRGGRETQYF
>TRBV2|NA|TRBD2|TRBJ2-3
TGTGCCAGCAGTGAACTAGCGGGGGGGCCGGAGAGCACAGATACGCAGTATTTT
CASSELAGGPESTDTQYF
>TRBV6-1|NA|NA|TRBJ2-7
TGTGCCAGCAGTTCGACAGCAGCCTACGAGCAGTACTTC
CASSSTAAYEQYF
>TRBV10-2|NA|NA|TRBJ2-5
TGCGCCAGCAGTTTAGGGAGAGAGACCCAGTACTTC
CASSLGRETQYF
>TRBV6-1|NA|NA|TRBJ1-2
TGTGCCAGCAGTGAATCCCAAGACTATGGCTACACCTTC
CASSESQDYGYTF
>TRBV29-1|NA|TRBD1|TRBJ2-5
TGCAGCGTTGTTTGGGACAGGGTAGCGGAGACCCAGTACTTC
CSVVWDRVAETQYF
>TRBV18|NA|TRBD2|TRBJ2-3
TGTGCCAGCTCGTCTCTAGCGGGGCTTACAGATACGCAGTATTTT
CASSSLAGLTDTQYF
>TRBV7-9|NA|TRBD1|TRBJ1-2
TGTGCCAGCAGCTCAGACAGGGGCTATGGCTACACCTTC
CASSSDRGYGYTF
>TRBV4-1|NA|NA|TRBJ1-1
TGCGCCAGCAGCCAAGGATCGGGGGGTTCGGCTGAAGCTTTCTTT
CASSQGSGGSAEAFF
>TRBV4-3|NA|TRBD2|TRBJ2-1
TGCGCCAGCAGCCAAGATCCGGCTAGCGGGGGGGCATCATACAATGAGCAGTTCTTC
CASSQDPASGGASYNEQFF
>TRBV19|NA|NA|TRBJ1-6
TGTGCCAGTAGTGGGCAGGACGGCTATAATTCACCCCTCCACTTT
CASSGQDGYNSPLHF
>TRBV2|NA|TRBD1|TRBJ2-7
TGTGCCAGCAGCGATTTGGGGACAGGGGTAGTCTACGAGCAGTACTTC
CASSDLGTGVVYEQYF
>TRBV5-1|NA|NA|TRBJ1-3
TGCGCCAGCAGCATCTCGGGACTGCGCTCTGGAAACACCATATATTTT
CASSISGLRSGNTIYF
>TRBV9|NA|NA|TRBJ2-7
TGTGCCAGCAGCGGAGACGCGTCCGAGCAGTACTTC
CASSGDASEQYF
>TRBV7-8|NA|TRBD2|TRBJ2-5
TGTGCCAGCAGCTTAACAGTACTAGCGGGGGGGCAAGAGACCCAGTACTTC
CASSLTVLAGGQETQYF
>TRBV6-6|NA|TRBD1|TRBJ2-7
TGTGCCAGCAGTTACGGTCTTGGTGGGACAGGGGACGAGCAGTACTTC
CASSYGLGGTGDEQYF
>TRBV6-1|NA|TRBD1|TRBJ1-1
TGTGCCAGCAGAAAGGGACAGGAAATAGGTGAAGCTTTCTTT
CASRKGQEIGEAFF
>TRBV6-1|NA|TRBD1|TRBJ2-7
TGTGCCAGCAGTGCAGGGGGAAGCTACGAGCAGTACTTC
CASSAGGSYEQYF
>TRBV27|NA|NA|TRBJ1-2
TGTGCCAGCAGTTCAAACGGGGGCGCGTCTGGCTACACCTTC
CASSSNGGASGYTF
>TRBV6-6|NA|NA|TRBJ1-2
TGTGCCAGCTCCTCACGGGGGCCCTATGGCTACACCTTC
CASSSRGPYGYTF
>TRBV19|NA|TRBD2|TRBJ2-1
TGTGCCAGTAGTACTGGACTAGTTAGTGAGCAGTTCTTC
CASSTGLVSEQFF
>TRBV6-6|NA|NA|TRBJ2-4
TGTGCCAGCAGACCCGGACAGGCCAAAAACATTCAGTACTTC
CASRPGQAKNIQYF
>TRBV5-5|NA|NA|TRBJ2-5
TGTGCCAGCAGCTCCCACGGAGAGACCCAGTACTTC
CASSSHGETQYF
>TRBV7-9|few|NA|TRBJ1-4
TGTGCCAGCAGCTTAGATGCGGAAAAAAATGAAAAACTGTTTTTT
CASSLDAEKNEKLFF
>TRBV6-5|NA|NA|TRBJ2-5
TGTGCCAGCAGTTACTCGACTAGGGGGGAAGAGACCCAGTACTTC
CASSYSTRGEETQYF
>TRBV2|NA|NA|TRBJ1-1
TGTGCCAGCAGTGAAGGAATGGGGCTCACTGAAGCTTTCTTT
CASSEGMGLTEAFF
>TRBV19|NA|NA|TRBJ1-5
TGTGCCAGTAGTTCGAGGGAAAGCCAGCCCCAGCATTTT
CASSSRESQPQHF
>TRBV4-2|few|TRBD1|TRBJ1-1
TGTGCCAGCAGCCAGACGGAACTGGGACGGGACAGCGTCATGAACACTGAAGCTTTCTTT
CASSQTELGRDSVMNTEAFF
>TRBV5-5|NA|TRBD1|TRBJ1-2
TGTGCCAGCAGCCGGGGACAGAACTATGGCTACACCTTC
CASSRGQNYGYTF
>TRBV4-1|NA|TRBD1|TRBJ1-2
TGCGCCAGCAGCCAGGACAGGGGGCTTGGCTACACCTTC
CASSQDRGLGYTF
>TRBV27|NA|NA|TRBJ2-7
TGTGCCAGCAGCCAAGGACGCTCGGGGGAGCAGTACTTC
CASSQGRSGEQYF
>TRBV5-4|NA|NA|TRBJ1-3
TGTGCCAGCAGCTTATCAGGGAGCTCTGGAAACACCATATATTTT
CASSLSGSSGNTIYF
>TRBV5-1|NA|NA|TRBJ2-1
TGCGCCAGCAGCTTGATCTCCGGGGGCGGCCACAATGAGCAGTTCTTC
CASSLISGGGHNEQFF
>TRBV7-2|NA|NA|TRBJ2-7
TGTGCCAGCAGCCCCGGCGCGAACTACGAGCAGTACTTC
CASSPGANYEQYF
>TRBV9|NA|TRBD2|TRBJ2-1
TGTGCCAGCAGCCGAAGTCCGACTAGCGGATACAATGAGCAGTTCTTC
CASSRSPTSGYNEQFF
>TRBV4-1|NA|NA|TRBJ1-3
TGCGCCAGCAGCCAAAGGGACATCCACTCTGGAAACACCATATATTTT
CASSQRDIHSGNTIYF
>TRBV2|NA|TRBD1|TRBJ1-5
TGTGCCAGCAGGGGACAGGGCACGGGGCCCCAGCATTTT
CASRGQGTGPQHF
>TRBV2|NA|TRBD1|TRBJ2-4
TGTGCCAGCAGCCCGGACAGGTCCAAAAACATTCAGTACTTC
CASSPDRSKNIQYF
>TRBV5-4|NA|TRBD1|TRBJ1-6
TGTGCCAGCAGAGGACGGACAGGACTCAGAACAAATTCACCCCTCCACTTT
CASRGRTGLRTNSPLHF
>TRBV6-5|NA|TRBD1|TRBJ1-2
TGTGCCAGCAGTCTCACAGGGGGCGGTGGCTACACCTTC
CASSLTGGGGYTF
>TRBV25-1|few|NA|TRBJ1-1
TGTGCCAGCAGTCCTTTGTGGGGACGTATGAACACTGAAGCTTTCTTT
CASSPLWGRMNTEAFF
>TRBV5-1|NA|NA|TRBJ2-7
TGCGCCAGCCGGGAAAATGAGGGCCGCGAGCAGTACTTC
CASRENEGREQYF